The 26 T cell receptor beta chains reported below all come from one sample, sequenced in a study of cytomegalovirus exposure and HLA in healthy donors. Here immunoSEQ multiplex PCR was the method, and the copy in TCRdb shows in-frame clones only, minus some. The sample yields fewer than 200,000 clones, around nine tenths seen once. Specimen: PBMCs. Receptor source: a woman between 18 and 29 years old in good health and CMV-seropositive.

The gene calls are TRBV9 and TRBJ2-1; 10 bases map to TRBD2. From germline, CDR1 is SGDLS and CDR2 YYNGEE. The V and J ends lost 6 bases and 4 bases, in that order; junction bases with no gene match: 7. The CDR3 is 15 amino acids. The CDR3 coding sequence is TGTGCCAGCACCCACGGACTAGCGGATTACAATGAGCAGTTCTTC. Translating gives CASTHGLADYNEQFF.

The V gene is TRBV4-2, the J gene TRBJ2-3; possible D gene TRBD2, 6 bases. The CDR3 has 15 amino acids. The V and J ends lost 0 bases and 2 bases respectively, with 9 bases between them. Per the germline V gene, CDR1 is LGHNA and CDR2 is YNFKEQ. The CDR3 loop is CASSQEASDTDTQYF. In DNA, the CDR3 is TGTGCCAGCAGCCAAGAGGCTAGCGACACAGATACGCAGTATTTT.

This clone was seen more than once but under ten times. The chain employs TRBV11-2 and TRBJ2-7; TRBD2 might be the D (6 bases). V was pared by 5 bases and J by 2 bases, with 13 bases between. The CDR3 is 14 residues long. In germline, CDR1 is SGHAT, CDR2 FQNNGV. CDR3 nucleotides: TGTGCCAGCAGCGAGGACGGGACTGCCTACGAGCAGTACTTC. It is translated as CASSEDGTAYEQYF.

The chain joins TRBV18 to TRBJ1-5, with TRBD1 identical over 9 bases. CDR3 size: 17 residues. Trimming removed 3 bases from V and 4 bases from J; junction bases left unmatched: 10. Germline values: CDR1 KGHSH, CDR2 LQKENI. The CDR3 protein is CASSPGQGRDNNQPQHF. CDR3 nucleotide sequence: TGTGCCAGCTCACCTGGACAGGGGAGGGATAATAATCAGCCCCAGCATTTT.

This chain connects TRBV25-1 to TRBJ1-1; 9 bases map to TRBD1. This CDR3 spans 13 amino acids. V lost 6 bases to trimming and J lost 5 bases; unmatched junction nucleotides: 4. CDR1 MGHDK and CDR2 SYGVNS come from the germline V gene. CDR3 residues: CASSVGTGTEAFF. The CDR3 nucleotides read TGTGCCAGCAGCGTCGGGACAGGGACTGAAGCTTTCTTT. The full variable domain, rest sourced from reference TRBV25-1 and TRBJ1-1, is EADIYQTPRYLVIGTGKKITLECSQTMGHDKMYWYQQDPGMELHLIHYSYGVNSTEKGDLSSESTVSRIRTEHFPLTLESARPSHTSQYLCASSVGTGTEAFFGQGTRLTVV.

This clone was seen only a few times. This chain uses TRBV2 with TRBJ1-2; D might be TRBD1 (6 bases). CDR1 and CDR2 from the germline V gene are SNHLY and FYNNEI. The CDR3 has 11 amino acids. V was shortened by 6 bases and J by 7 bases, with 9 bases between the two germline ends. The CDR3 region is CASSRTAGYTF. The CDR3 DNA sequence: TGTGCCAGCAGCAGGACAGCTGGCTACACCTTC.

The rearrangement uses TRBV4-2 and TRBJ2-2, with 10 positions matching TRBD2. After removal of 0 bases from V and 6 bases from J, the junction contained 4 bases not matched to a gene. This CDR3 contains 16 residues. Per germline, CDR1 LGHNA and CDR2 YNFKEQ. CDR3 protein: CASSQEAGGGSGELFF. CDR3 DNA sequence: TGTGCCAGCAGCCAAGAAGCGGGAGGGGGATCCGGGGAGCTGTTTTTT.

This clone was counted between two and nine times. The chain has TRBV6-1 and TRBJ1-2, with TRBD1 matching 10 bases. J lost 3 bases, V lost 6 bases, and 4 bases had no gene match. This CDR3 is 14 amino acids long. The V gene's germline CDR1 is MNHNS and CDR2 SASEGT. The chain's CDR3 is CASRDRGQDYGYTF. CDR3 bases: TGTGCCAGCAGAGACAGGGGGCAGGACTATGGCTACACCTTC.

The CDR3 bases are TGTGCCAGCGGTTGGGGGGACAGGTACGACGAGCAGTACTTC. Translated: CASGWGDRYDEQYF. The chain links TRBV25-1 to TRBJ2-7; 8 positions match TRBD1. V gave up 8 bases and J gave up 5 bases; unmatched junction bases: 11. CDR1 and CDR2 (germline): MGHDK, SYGVNS. The CDR3 length is 14 residues.

V usage is TRBV7-8 and J usage is TRBJ1-1; tentatively, D is TRBD1 (6 bases). The CDR3 runs 13 residues. From germline, CDR1 is SGHVS and CDR2 FQNEAQ. Trimming pared 3 bases from V and 4 bases from J, leaving 9 bases between. The CDR3 here is CASSLDRPTEAFF. DNA of the CDR3: TGTGCCAGCAGCTTGGACAGACCCACTGAAGCTTTCTTT.

The chain has TRBV2 and TRBJ2-3, with TRBD1 as a possible D gene (5 bases). CDR3 length equals 13 residues. V was trimmed by 6 bases and J by 6 bases, leaving 13 bases between them. The germline V gene has CDR1 SNHLY and CDR2 FYNNEI. CDR3 amino acids: CASRPRQYDTQYF. CDR3 in DNA: TGTGCCAGCAGACCTCGACAGTACGATACGCAGTATTTT.

This chain links TRBV19 with TRBJ2-2; perhaps TRBD2 as D (6 bases). Germline values: CDR1 LNHDA, CDR2 SQIVND (reference sequence). Trimming shortened V by 7 bases and J by 4 bases, and 19 bases separated the two germline ends. The CDR3 is 16 amino acids. The CDR3 coding sequence is TGTGCCAGTACCCCCAGGGTGGGAGGATCCACCGGGGAGCTGTTTTTT. It codes for CASTPRVGGSTGELFF.

This clone came up once. CDR3 residues: CASSFADFYNEQFF. CDR3 DNA sequence: TGTGCCAGCAGCTTCGCTGACTTCTACAATGAGCAGTTCTTC. J is TRBJ2-1 and V is TRBV7-8; D is undetermined. CDR3 length: 14 amino acids. The V gene's germline CDR1 is SGHVS and CDR2 FQNEAQ. V shed 3 bases and J shed 3 bases, with 9 bases lying between them.

V gene TRBV5-1 combines with J gene TRBJ2-1, with 9 positions matching TRBD2. The CDR3 extends over 16 amino acids. Germline V gene data show CDR1 as SGHRS and CDR2 as YFSETQ. Trimming removed 2 bases from V and 4 bases from J; junction bases left unmatched: 7. CDR3 sequence: CASSLLAGVHYNEQFF. In nucleotides, the CDR3 is TGCGCCAGCAGCTTATTAGCGGGGGTCCATTACAATGAGCAGTTCTTC.

J is TRBJ2-7 and V is TRBV7-2, with 13 bases that match TRBD2. The CDR3 loop spans 15 amino acids. The V gene end was trimmed by 5 bases and the J gene end by 4 bases; junction bases not matched to a gene: 5. The germline gives CDR1 SGHTA, CDR2 FQGNSA. CDR3 residues: CASSPRTSGRYEQYF. The CDR3 coding sequence is TGTGCCAGCAGCCCCCGGACTAGCGGGAGATACGAGCAGTACTTC.

This chain joins TRBV5-1 and TRBJ2-5, with 7 bases fitting TRBD1. This CDR3 contains 13 residues. Trimming cost V 4 bases and J 2 bases; bases outside gene matches: 2. Germline V gene lookup returns CDR1 SGHRS and CDR2 YFSETQ. CDR3 in DNA: TGCGCCAGCAGCGTGACAGGGCAAGAGACCCAGTACTTC. Protein product: CASSVTGQETQYF.

The chain uses TRBV6-6 and TRBJ2-7; D remains ambiguous. The germline V gene encodes CDR1 MNHNY and CDR2 SVGAGI (reference sequence). Trimming stripped 6 bases from V and 5 bases from J, with 17 bases between. The CDR3 contains 14 residues. The DNA of the CDR3 is TGTGCCAGCAGCCGCAGAGAGCGTTCGGACGAGCAGTACTTC. Protein: CASSRRERSDEQYF.

V usage is TRBV10-2 and J usage is TRBJ2-5; 9 bases fit TRBD2. CDR1 is WSHSY and CDR2 is SAAADI in the germline V gene. J gave up 5 bases and V 6 bases, and 7 bases lay outside the gene matches. The CDR3 totals 14 residues. CDR3 amino acids: CASRGSGSGETQYF. The CDR3 DNA is TGCGCCAGCAGGGGTAGCGGGAGCGGGGAGACCCAGTACTTC.

J is TRBJ1-3 and V is TRBV9; D not resolved. Germline loops: CDR1 SGDLS, CDR2 YYNGEE. CDR3 size: 14 residues. The V and J ends lost 3 bases and 0 bases respectively, with 7 bases between them. CDR3 nucleotide sequence: TGTGCCAGCAGCGGAGTAGACTCTGGAAACACCATATATTTT. This gives the protein CASSGVDSGNTIYF. Combining the CDR3 with reference TRBV9 and TRBJ1-3 gives the whole variable domain DSGVTQTPKHLITATGQRVTLRCSPRSGDLSVYWYQQSLDQGLQFLIQYYNGEERAKGNILERFSAQQFPDLHSELNLSSLELGDSALYFCASSGVDSGNTIYFGEGSWLTVV.

The chain carries TRBV4-1 and TRBJ2-1; the D gene is possibly TRBD2 (6 bases). Deletions cut 3 bases from V and 3 bases from J, with 18 bases between. Germline CDR1 is MGHRA and CDR2 is YSYEKL. The CDR3 is 17 amino acids. This CDR3 is CASSHLTERRGYNEQFF. In DNA, the CDR3 is TGCGCCAGCAGCCACCTGACCGAAAGGAGGGGCTACAATGAGCAGTTCTTC.

The rearrangement uses TRBV14 and TRBJ2-5; D possibly corresponds to TRBD2 (5 bases). There are 15 residues in the CDR3. The V gene lost 1 base and the J gene lost 4 bases, with 13 bases spanning the gap. Germline V gene sequence: CDR1 SGHDN, CDR2 FVKESK. The CDR3 reads CASSQGTRNRETQYF. The CDR3 region has the DNA TGTGCCAGCAGCCAAGGGACTCGGAACAGAGAGACCCAGTACTTC.

J is TRBJ2-7 and V is TRBV6-6; 12 bases fit TRBD2. The germline CDR1 and CDR2 sequences are MNHNY and SVGAGI (reference sequence). This CDR3 is 16 amino acids long. The V and J ends lost 5 bases and 2 bases, in that order; junction bases with no gene match: 7. CDR3 in DNA: TGTGCCAGCAGTGCCCCACTAGCGGGAGGTACCTACGAGCAGTACTTC. Translation: CASSAPLAGGTYEQYF.

The CDR3: CASSLSGLAGGPWYEQYF. Written as DNA, the CDR3 is TGTGCCAGCAGCTTAAGCGGACTAGCGGGAGGGCCCTGGTACGAGCAGTACTTC. The rearrangement uses TRBV7-6 and TRBJ2-7; 15 bases line up with TRBD2. V shed 2 bases, J shed 4 bases, and the junction held 9 bases outside the gene matches. Germline V gene data show CDR1 as SGHVS and CDR2 as FNYEAQ. The CDR3 sequence is 18 residues long. The complete variable domain, with remaining parts taken from reference TRBV7-6 and TRBJ2-7, reads GAGVSQSPRYKVTKRGQDVALRCDPISGHVSLYWYRQALGQGPEFLTYFNYEAQQDKSGLPNDRFSAERPEGSISTLTIQRTEQRDSAMYRCASSLSGLAGGPWYEQYFGPGTRLTVT.

The CDR3 coding sequence is TGCGCCAGCAGCGGGCTGGGGGCGGGAGGCCCAGATACGCAGTATTTT. This gives the protein CASSGLGAGGPDTQYF. The chain couples TRBV4-3 to TRBJ2-3; 8 bases are a match to TRBD2. This CDR3 is 16 amino acids long. V shed 5 bases and J 4 bases; nucleotides not matched to a gene: 11. Germline V lookup: CDR1 LGHNA, CDR2 YSLEER.

V gene TRBV5-1 combines with J gene TRBJ1-3; unclear D gene. This CDR3 region has 15 residues. V was trimmed by 4 bases and J by 0 bases, leaving 11 bases between them. Germline CDR1 reads SGHRS; CDR2 reads YFSETQ. The CDR3: CASSREGSSGNTIYF. The CDR3 DNA follows: TGCGCCAGCAGCCGAGAGGGCAGCTCTGGAAACACCATATATTTT. Together with reference TRBV5-1 and TRBJ1-3, the CDR3 gives the full variable domain: KAGVTQTPRYLIKTRGQQVTLSCSPISGHRSVSWYQQTPGQGLQFLFEYFSETQRNKGNFPGRFSGRQFSNSRSEMNVSTLELGDSALYLCASSREGSSGNTIYFGEGSWLTVV.

A single count supports this clone. This sequence joins TRBV7-3 and TRBJ1-1, with a tentative D call TRBD1 (5 bases). V was shortened by 1 base and J by 7 bases, with 19 bases between the two germline ends. Looked up from germline, CDR1 is SGHTA and CDR2 is FQGTGA. This CDR3 region has 16 residues. The CDR3 nucleotides are TGTGCCAGCAGCTTAAGGGCGGCAGGGAAGAGTGGTGAAGCTTTCTTT. It specifies CASSLRAAGKSGEAFF.